The 6 T cell receptor beta chains reported below all come from one sample, sequenced in a study of T cells in women clearing cervical HPV infection. Sequencing used immunoSEQ multiplex PCR; TCRdb keeps in-frame clones, though not all of them. Seen in this sample are 36,000 or so clones; the ten most common clones hold 1.5% to 2%. The sequenced material came from blood buffy coat. The source is a woman aged 18 to 75 with a cervical HPV16 infection that either progressed to CIN3+ or cleared (not recorded which).

Regarding this clone: Coverage ceases 3 residues before the CDR3 finishes, and the germline J gene fills in the end. The sample contains more than one DNA sequence encoding this CDR3. J is TRBJ2-5 and V is TRBV5-1; 8 nucleotides line up with TRBD1. Germline V gene lookup returns CDR1 SGHRS and CDR2 YFSETQ. This CDR3 contains 14 residues. V trimming: 4 bases; J trimming: 2 bases; junction bases outside the gene matches: 4. Here the CDR3 reads CASSPGTGQETQYF. The covered CDR3 bases are TGCGCCAGCAGCCCCGGGACAGGACAAGAGACC.

Comment on this clone: The read terminates 3 residues before the CDR3 end, so the remaining end is supplied by the germline J gene. The chain joins TRBV29-1 to TRBJ1-2; tentatively, D is TRBD1 (6 bases). The germline gives CDR1 SQVTM, CDR2 ANQGSEA. The CDR3 totals 14 residues. The DNA read from the CDR3 is TGCAGCGTTGAAAAGGAGGGCAGGGGATACGAC. The encoded protein is CSVEKEGRGYD. The whole CDR3 protein is CSVEKEGRGYDYTF.

CDR3 sequence: CASPRDKESYEQYF. The covered CDR3 bases are TGTGCCAGTCCGCGGGACAAGGAGTCCTACGAG. V gene TRBV6-2 or TRBV6-3 combines with J gene TRBJ2-7; possibly TRBD1 or TRBD2 for D (6 bases each). The DNA ends 3 residues before the CDR3 does, and the rest of the CDR3 is filled in from the germline J gene. V was cut by 9 bases and J by 1 base, with 16 bases left in between. This CDR3 is built from 14 residues. Germline V gene lookup returns CDR1 MNHEY and CDR2 SVGEGT.

Remarks on this clone: The CDR3 goes on 3 residues after the read ends, and that part is filled in from the germline J gene. The V gene is TRBV29-1, the J gene TRBJ2-2, with TRBD1 as a possible D gene (5 bases). The CDR3 has 12 residues. The V gene's germline CDR1 is SQVTM and CDR2 ANQGSEA. Partial CDR3 DNA: TGCAGCGTTGTGGACATTAATGAAAAG. Protein: CSVVDINEK. The complete CDR3 protein is CSVVDINEKLFF.

A note on this clone: The CDR3 end is not reached by the read, which stops 3 residues before it; the germline J gene fills it in. The rearrangement joins TRBV5-1 to TRBJ2-1; 8 bases line up with TRBD1. The CDR3 covers 16 residues. CDR1 is SGHRS and CDR2 is YFSETQ in the germline V gene. V was pared by 4 bases and J by 6 bases, with 12 bases of the junction left unmatched. CDR3 loop: CASSGPGTGVGNEQFF. The part of the CDR3 DNA that was read is TGCGCCAGCAGCGGACCCGGGACAGGTGTAGGCAATGAG.

A note on this clone: The sequenced fragment ends 3 residues before the CDR3 boundary, so the rest is inferred from the germline J gene. This rearrangement joins TRBV7-9 to TRBJ2-2; D is perhaps TRBD1 (6 bases). This CDR3 is 15 amino acids long. Germline V CDR1 and CDR2: SEHNR, FQNEAQ (reference sequence). The CDR3 DNA, read in part, is TGTGCCAGCAGCATACAGGGCGCAACTAATGAAAAG. As protein: CASSIQGATNEK. The full CDR3 protein reads CASSIQGATNEKLFF.